Sequencing of this TCR beta chain was carried out in a study of blood T cell repertoires in COVID-19. TCRdb's copy holds only in-frame clones and misses some; the assay was immunoSEQ multiplex PCR. In the table there are some 100,000 clones, 70% to 80% of which are singletons. This sequence originates from a woman in her 70s with acute or convalescent COVID-19. Sequencing was carried out using peripheral blood.

The DNA of the CDR3 is TGTGCCAGCAGCCAAGTCATTGGCGGGGGGGCCAAGGATACGCAGTATTTT. Its translation is CASSQVIGGGAKDTQYF. The chain combines TRBV3-1 (or the pseudogene TRBV3-2) with TRBJ2-3, with 9 bases lining up with TRBD2. The germline V gene has CDR1 LGHDT and CDR2 YNNKEL (reference sequence). J gave up 6 bases and V 1 base, and 11 bases lay outside the gene matches. The CDR3 is 17 residues long.